A selection of T cell receptor beta chains follows, all from one sample in a study of neurological immune-mediated disorders. One entry per CDR3 protein results from TCRdb running MiXCR on the 5' RACE reads. This sample has roughly 100,000 distinct CDR3 sequences; approximately 10% occur once, and the top ten carry approximately 3.4%. The sequencing sample was made of PBMCs. The receptors were gathered from a female donor with HTLV-1-associated myelopathy (HAM/TSP). Each CDR3 is given with its conserved first and last residue. D genes are given only for firm matches. Clone size is shown for a subset of rows, as once, few, many or a class of expanded clone.

D gene,J gene,V gene,clone size,CDR3 protein,CDR3 DNA
TRBD1,TRBJ2-2,TRBV6-5,many,CASRQGANTGELFF,TGTGCCAGCCGACAGGGTGCGAACACCGGGGAGCTGTTTTTT
-,TRBJ1-3,TRBV6-6,many,CASSIGAGNTIYF,TGTGCCAGCAGTATCGGAGCTGGAAACACCATATATTTT
-,TRBJ2-7,TRBV6-2/TRBV6-3,many,CASRDPGPTYEQYF,TGTGCCAGCAGGGATCCGGGACCAACCTACGAGCAGTACTTC
TRBD1,TRBJ1-6,TRBV28,many,CASSIAGTGAGSPLHF,TGTGCCAGCAGTATCGCCGGGACAGGGGCAGGTTCACCCCTCCACTTT
TRBD1,TRBJ2-3,TRBV20-1,-,CSAESDKGARATDTQYF,TGCAGTGCCGAAAGTGATAAGGGGGCTAGAGCCACAGATACGCAGTATTTT
TRBD1,TRBJ1-2,TRBV5-1,many,CASSLGQGTGYTF,TGCGCCAGCAGCTTGGGACAGGGTACTGGCTACACCTTC
-,TRBJ2-7,TRBV27,many,CASSPLFPYEQYF,TGTGCCAGCAGTCCCCTTTTCCCCTACGAGCAGTACTTC
-,TRBJ1-2,TRBV20-1,few,CSARDRWGSGDYTF,TGCAGTGCTAGAGATCGTTGGGGATCAGGTGACTACACCTTC
TRBD2,TRBJ2-5,TRBV12-5,few,CASGFSGGGETQYF,TGTGCTAGTGGTTTTAGCGGGGGAGGGGAGACCCAGTACTTC
TRBD1,TRBJ1-6,TRBV27,many,CATGQAYNSPLHF,TGTGCCACCGGACAGGCCTATAATTCACCCCTCCACTTT
-,TRBJ2-2,TRBV5-1,many,CASSSHGTGELFF,TGCGCCAGCAGCTCCCATGGGACCGGGGAGCTGTTTTTT
TRBD2,TRBJ2-1,TRBV2,few,CASIGGGTYNEQFF,TGTGCCAGCATCGGCGGGGGAACCTACAATGAGCAGTTCTTC
TRBD1,TRBJ2-1,TRBV20-1,few,CSADLLGTAWYNEQFF,TGCAGTGCCGATTTACTCGGGACAGCCTGGTACAATGAGCAGTTCTTC
TRBD1,TRBJ1-1,TRBV5-1,many,CASSLQGDTEAFF,TGCGCCAGCAGCTTACAGGGGGACACTGAAGCTTTCTTT
-,TRBJ1-5,TRBV25-1,few,CASSEGPQPQHF,TGTGCCAGCAGTGAAGGGCCTCAGCCCCAGCATTTT
-,TRBJ1-5,TRBV12-3/TRBV12-4,many,CASSFTGKQPQHF,TGTGCCAGCAGTTTTACCGGTAAACAGCCCCAGCATTTT
-,TRBJ1-1,TRBV4-1,many,CASSQDFGDGSAFF,TGCGCCAGCAGCCAAGATTTCGGGGATGGTAGTGCTTTCTTT
-,TRBJ2-1,TRBV7-2,many,CASSLSRGNEQFF,TGTGCCAGCAGCTTGAGCAGGGGTAATGAGCAGTTCTTC
-,TRBJ2-2,TRBV12-3/TRBV12-4,few,CASSFDGDTGELFF,TGTGCCAGCAGTTTCGACGGAGACACCGGGGAGCTGTTTTTT
-,TRBJ1-6,TRBV12-3/TRBV12-4,many,CASTPGGARNSPLHF,TGTGCCAGCACCCCGGGCGGGGCAAGAAATTCACCCCTCCACTTT
-,TRBJ2-3,TRBV5-1,many,CASSSRSGWSTDTQYF,TGCGCCAGCAGCTCACGCAGTGGGTGGAGCACAGATACGCAGTATTTT
TRBD2,TRBJ2-1,TRBV12-3/TRBV12-4,few,CASSNRLAWDEQFF,TGTGCCAGCAGTAACCGACTAGCGTGGGATGAGCAGTTCTTC
-,TRBJ1-5,TRBV2,many,CASQLESQTNQPQHF,TGTGCCAGCCAACTTGAGTCACAAACGAATCAGCCCCAGCATTTT
TRBD2,TRBJ2-1,TRBV5-6,many,CASSLGLAGYNEQFF,TGTGCCAGCAGCTTGGGACTAGCGGGATACAATGAGCAGTTCTTC
TRBD2,TRBJ2-5,TRBV5-1,-,CASSLWLAGGQENQYF,TGCGCCAGCAGCTTGTGGCTAGCGGGGGGTCAAGAGAACCAGTACTTC
TRBD2,TRBJ2-1,TRBV10-3,many,CAIERGAYNEQFF,TGTGCCATCGAGCGGGGGGCCTACAATGAGCAGTTCTTC
-,TRBJ2-2,TRBV5-6,many,CASSSYLRENTGELFF,TGTGCCAGCAGCTCATACCTCAGGGAGAACACCGGGGAGCTGTTTTTT